This note documents a single TCR beta chain sequence. Its antigen is not identified. Trimming took 5 bases from V and 5 from J; bases not matched to a gene: 3. The germline V gene has CDR1 SGHTA and CDR2 FQGNSA. This CDR3 is 14 amino acids long. The data originate from a study of OX40 agonist ivuxolimab in advanced cancers. Across the study: Prior anti-PD-1, anti-PD-L1 or anti-CTLA-4 therapy was allowed; 40% to 50% had some.

Some clones are missing from TCRdb's copy, which holds only in-frame ones; the method was immunoSEQ multiplex PCR. The table lists tens of thousands of clones, around 88% of them singletons. Regarding the study as a whole: There was clonal expansion of CD4+ and CD8+ blood T cells by week 6 at 0.1 to 3.0 mg/kg. CD4+ T cells averaged fewer expanded clones than CD8+ T cells.

The chain links TRBV7-2 to TRBJ2-5; the match to TRBD2 covers 12 bases. The specimen was CD4+ or CD8+ T cells sorted from blood, collected in a trial of the OX40 agonist ivuxolimab. The sequence was obtained from an adult with an advanced solid tumor such as melanoma, head and neck, liver or kidney cancer. As DNA, the CDR3 is TGTGCCAGCAGCCTGACTAGCGGGAGCGAGACCCAGTACTTC. Its protein product is CASSLTSGSETQYF.